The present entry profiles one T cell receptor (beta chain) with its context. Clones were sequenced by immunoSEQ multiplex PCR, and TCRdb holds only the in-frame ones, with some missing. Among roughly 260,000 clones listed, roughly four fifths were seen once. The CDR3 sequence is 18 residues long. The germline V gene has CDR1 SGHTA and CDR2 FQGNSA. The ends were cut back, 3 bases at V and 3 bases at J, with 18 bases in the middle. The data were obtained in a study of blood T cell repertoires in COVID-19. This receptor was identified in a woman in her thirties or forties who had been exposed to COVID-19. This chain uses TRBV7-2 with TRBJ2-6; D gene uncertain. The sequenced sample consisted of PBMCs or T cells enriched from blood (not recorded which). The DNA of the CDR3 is TGTGCCAGCAGCTTCATCGTGTCAGTCCCTTATGGGGCCAACGTCCTGACTTTC. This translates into CASSFIVSVPYGANVLTF.